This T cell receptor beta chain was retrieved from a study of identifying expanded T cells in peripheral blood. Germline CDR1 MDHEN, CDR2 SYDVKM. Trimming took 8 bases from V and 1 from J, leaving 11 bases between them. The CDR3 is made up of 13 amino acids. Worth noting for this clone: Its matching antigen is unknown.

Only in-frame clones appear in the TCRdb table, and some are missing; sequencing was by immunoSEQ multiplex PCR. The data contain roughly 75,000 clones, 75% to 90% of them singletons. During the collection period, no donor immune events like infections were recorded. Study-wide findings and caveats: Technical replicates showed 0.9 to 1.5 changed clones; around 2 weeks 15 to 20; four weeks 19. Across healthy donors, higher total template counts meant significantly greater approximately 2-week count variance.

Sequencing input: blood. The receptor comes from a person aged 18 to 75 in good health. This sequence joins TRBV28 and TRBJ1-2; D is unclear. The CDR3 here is CASAPDSNYGYTF. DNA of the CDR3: TGTGCCAGCGCCCCAGATAGTAACTATGGCTACACCTTC.